Here is one T cell receptor (beta chain) with its context. These data are taken from a study of control samples from healthy donors and cancer patients. The CDR3 runs 13 residues. The V and J ends lost 10 bases and 3 bases, in that order; junction bases with no gene match: 7. Germline V gene lookup returns CDR1 LNHDA and CDR2 SQIVND (reference sequence). Produced via immunoSEQ multiplex PCR; TCRdb's table is partial and in-frame only. The sample consists of around 20,000 clones, 86% of them appearing once. Sequencing was carried out using PBMCs. The V gene is TRBV19, the J gene TRBJ2-7; 9 bases align to TRBD1. The clonotype comes from a woman in her seventies with colorectal cancer. The CDR3 reads CATNRQGGYEQYF. In DNA form, the CDR3 reads TGTGCCACCAACCGACAGGGGGGCTACGAGCAGTACTTC.